This record concerns one TCR beta chain sequence. Its antigen is currently not known. Per-nucleotide qualities are absent, and no much larger clonotype sits a single base away. TCRbeta CDR3 regions were amplified from genomic DNA using the immunoSEQ Assay, a bias-controlled multiplex PCR. The study's processing was this. Nucleated cell counts per sample were estimated from amplification of reference gene primers within the assay. Sequence reads were collapsed and filtered to measure the absolute abundance of every unique TCRbeta CDR3 rearrangement. For each sample, productive Simpson clonality was calculated as the square root of Simpson's diversity index over productive rearrangements. The source is immuneACCESS, and TCRdb retained only in-frame sequences with V and J called. Part of the clones is not carried over; for the studies checked, unresolved V genes explain less than half of this, and the remainder is unexplained. V and J calls plus clone size are reproduced from that table; the DNA served to infer D and trimming. A total of around 190,000 clones appear in this sample, about 83% of them only once. The ten most abundant clones make up 1.5% of the sample.

The sample belongs to a study of blood T cell repertoires in COVID-19 (dated by TCRdb to between 2020 and 2021). Describing the broader study: Samples covering the acute and convalescent phases of COVID-19 were provided by collaborators in the United States, Italy and Spain. The prospective study material was composed of cDNA or gDNA derived from T cells, B-cell-depleted T cells, or PBMCs. Subjects who had been exposed to COVID-19, were actively infected with it, or had recovered from it provided the deeply sampled blood TCRbeta repertoires that made up the dataset. A freely available public database, intended as a resource for researchers studying the immune response to SARS-CoV-2, is where the repertoires were released. The samples were drawn from two sources: the first 160 participants of the ongoing ImmuneRACE study, and about 1,300 subjects contributed by 6 global collaborators. Nearly every sample came with metadata listing a de-identified subject ID, COVID-19 status, age in years and sex. Where available, HLA class I and class II types were taken from metadata supplied by the sample provider and were not determined by assay-based typing. Results the study describes overall, beyond this receptor: Clinical and demographic metadata were provided uncurated, with the amount varying by source and participant.

Trimming takes 2 bases from V and 0 bases from J, and the germline ends sit 11 bases apart. Measured from the cysteine to the phenylalanine, the CDR3 is 15 residues long. The CDR3 DNA has 45 bases and is translated from base 1. From the germline V gene (reference sequence), CDR1 is MNHNY and CDR2 is SVGAGI. The collaborating institutions used their own protocols to collect whole blood in K2EDTA tubes. Collaborator samples were shipped for TCRbeta analysis as frozen whole blood, isolated PBMCs, or DNA extracted from either sample type. This TCR was sampled from a human donor in a cohort sampled during active COVID-19. What was sequenced was peripheral blood. This receptor chain uses TRBV6-6 and TRBJ2-7; the D gene is possibly TRBD1, with 5 bases matching. The DNA sequence reads TGTGCCAGCAGTTACCTACAGGTAGCCTCCTACGAGCAGTACTTC. It translates to CASSYLQVASYEQYF.